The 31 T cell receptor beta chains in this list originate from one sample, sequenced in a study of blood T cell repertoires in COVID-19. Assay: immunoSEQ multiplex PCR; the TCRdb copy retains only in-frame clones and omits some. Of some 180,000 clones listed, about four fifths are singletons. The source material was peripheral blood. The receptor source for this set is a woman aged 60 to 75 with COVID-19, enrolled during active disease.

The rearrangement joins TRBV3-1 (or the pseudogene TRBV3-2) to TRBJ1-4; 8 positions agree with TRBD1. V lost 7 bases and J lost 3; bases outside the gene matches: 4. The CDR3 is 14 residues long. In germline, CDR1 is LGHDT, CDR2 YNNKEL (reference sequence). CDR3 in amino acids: CASNQGASNEKLFF. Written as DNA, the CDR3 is TGTGCCAGCAACCAGGGGGCTTCTAATGAAAAACTGTTTTTT.

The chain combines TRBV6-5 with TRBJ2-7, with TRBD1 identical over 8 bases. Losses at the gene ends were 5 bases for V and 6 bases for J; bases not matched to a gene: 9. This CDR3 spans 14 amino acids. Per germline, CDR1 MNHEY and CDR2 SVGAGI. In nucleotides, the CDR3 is TGTGCCAGCAGTCAGGACAGGGAGAGTGGCGAGCAGTACTTC. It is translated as CASSQDRESGEQYF.

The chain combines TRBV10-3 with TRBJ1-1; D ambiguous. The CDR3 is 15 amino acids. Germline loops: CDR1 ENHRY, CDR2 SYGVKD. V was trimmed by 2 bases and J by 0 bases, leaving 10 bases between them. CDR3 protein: CAISEEAGMNTEAFF. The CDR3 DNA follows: TGTGCCATCAGTGAGGAGGCGGGGATGAACACTGAAGCTTTCTTT.

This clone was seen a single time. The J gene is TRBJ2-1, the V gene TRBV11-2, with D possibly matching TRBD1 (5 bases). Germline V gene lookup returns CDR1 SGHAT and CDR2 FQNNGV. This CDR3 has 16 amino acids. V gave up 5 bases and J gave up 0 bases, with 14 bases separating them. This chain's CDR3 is CASSPTGSSSYNEQFF. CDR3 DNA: TGTGCCAGCAGCCCTACAGGTTCTAGCTCCTACAATGAGCAGTTCTTC.

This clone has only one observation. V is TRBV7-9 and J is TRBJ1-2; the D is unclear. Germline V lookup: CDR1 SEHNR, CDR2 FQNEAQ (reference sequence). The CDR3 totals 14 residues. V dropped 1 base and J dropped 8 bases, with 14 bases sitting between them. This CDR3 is CASSLGAQTWGYTF. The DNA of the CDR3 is TGTGCCAGCAGCTTAGGGGCCCAGACATGGGGCTACACCTTC.

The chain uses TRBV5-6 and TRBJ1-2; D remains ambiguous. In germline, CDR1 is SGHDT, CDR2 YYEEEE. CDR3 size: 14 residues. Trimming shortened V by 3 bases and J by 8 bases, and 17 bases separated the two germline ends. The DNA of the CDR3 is TGTGCCAGCAGCTCTGCTTTCCGAGGGAGCGGCTACACCTTC. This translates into CASSSAFRGSGYTF.

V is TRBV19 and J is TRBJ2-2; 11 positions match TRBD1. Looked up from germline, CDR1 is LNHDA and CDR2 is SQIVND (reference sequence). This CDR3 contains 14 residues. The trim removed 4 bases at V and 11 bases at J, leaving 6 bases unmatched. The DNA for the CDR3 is TGTGCCAGTAGTACCCGGACAGGGGGCGATGAGCTGTTTTTT. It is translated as CASSTRTGGDELFF.

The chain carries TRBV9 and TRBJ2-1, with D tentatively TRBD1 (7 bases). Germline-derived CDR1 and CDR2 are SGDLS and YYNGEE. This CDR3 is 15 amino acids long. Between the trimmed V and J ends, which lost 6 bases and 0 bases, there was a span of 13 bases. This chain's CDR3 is CASNQGGSSYNEQFF. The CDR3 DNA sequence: TGTGCCAGCAACCAGGGGGGAAGCTCCTACAATGAGCAGTTCTTC.

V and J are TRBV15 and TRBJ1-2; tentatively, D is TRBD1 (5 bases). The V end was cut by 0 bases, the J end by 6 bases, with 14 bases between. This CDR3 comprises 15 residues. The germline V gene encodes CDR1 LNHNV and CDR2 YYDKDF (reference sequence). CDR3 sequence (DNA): TGTGCCACCAGCAGAGATCGGGGGTTCCGGGATGGCTACACCTTC. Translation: CATSRDRGFRDGYTF.

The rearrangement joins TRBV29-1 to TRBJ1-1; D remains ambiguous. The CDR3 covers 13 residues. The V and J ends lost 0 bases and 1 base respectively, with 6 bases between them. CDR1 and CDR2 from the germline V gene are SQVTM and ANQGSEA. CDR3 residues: CSVEEGGNTEAFF. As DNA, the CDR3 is TGCAGCGTTGAAGAAGGAGGGAACACTGAAGCTTTCTTT.

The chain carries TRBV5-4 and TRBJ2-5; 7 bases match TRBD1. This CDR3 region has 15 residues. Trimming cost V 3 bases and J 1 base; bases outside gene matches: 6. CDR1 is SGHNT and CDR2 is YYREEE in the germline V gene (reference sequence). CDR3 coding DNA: TGTGCCAGCAGCTCCGACAGGGCCCCCCAAGAGACCCAGTACTTC. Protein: CASSSDRAPQETQYF.

The CDR3 is CASSPVYGTEAFF. The CDR3 coding sequence is TGTGCCAGCAGCCCAGTATATGGCACTGAAGCTTTCTTT. This sequence joins TRBV11-2 and TRBJ1-1; D not resolved. V lost 5 bases to trimming and J lost 4 bases, with 11 bases between them. The CDR3 runs 13 residues. Per germline, CDR1 SGHAT and CDR2 FQNNGV.

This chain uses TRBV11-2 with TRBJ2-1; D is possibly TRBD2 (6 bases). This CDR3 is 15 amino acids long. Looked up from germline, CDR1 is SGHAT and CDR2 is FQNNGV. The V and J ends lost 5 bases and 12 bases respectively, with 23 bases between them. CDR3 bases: TGTGCCAGCAGCCCACCGGGACTCTCTCCCTCTCGGCAGTTCTTC. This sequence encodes CASSPPGLSPSRQFF.

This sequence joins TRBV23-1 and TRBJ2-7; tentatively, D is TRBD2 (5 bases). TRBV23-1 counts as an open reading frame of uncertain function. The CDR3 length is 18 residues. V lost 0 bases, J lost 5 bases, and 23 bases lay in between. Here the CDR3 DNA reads TGCGCCAGCAGTCAATCGGCGGGTGGATCGAAATACAGTAACGAGCAGTACGTC. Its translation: CASSQSAGGSKYSNEQYV.

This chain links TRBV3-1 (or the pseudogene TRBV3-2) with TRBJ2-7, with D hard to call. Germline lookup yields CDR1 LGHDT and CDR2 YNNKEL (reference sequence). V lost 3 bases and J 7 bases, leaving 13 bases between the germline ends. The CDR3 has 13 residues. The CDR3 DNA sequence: TGTGCCAGCAGCCACCTATACGAAGTGGAGCAGTACTTC. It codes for CASSHLYEVEQYF.

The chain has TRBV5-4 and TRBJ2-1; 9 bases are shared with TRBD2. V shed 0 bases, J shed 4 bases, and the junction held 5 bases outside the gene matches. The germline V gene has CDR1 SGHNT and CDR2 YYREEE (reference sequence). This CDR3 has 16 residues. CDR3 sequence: CASSLGVAGGYNEQFF. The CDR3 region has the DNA TGTGCCAGCAGCTTGGGTGTCGCGGGGGGGTACAATGAGCAGTTCTTC.

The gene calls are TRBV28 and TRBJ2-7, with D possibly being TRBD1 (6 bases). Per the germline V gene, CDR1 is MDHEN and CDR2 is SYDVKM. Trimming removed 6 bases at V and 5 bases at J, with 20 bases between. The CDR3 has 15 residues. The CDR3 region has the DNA TGTGCCAGCAGAGTTGTCACAGGGCTCGAAGACGAGCAGTACTTC. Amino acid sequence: CASRVVTGLEDEQYF.

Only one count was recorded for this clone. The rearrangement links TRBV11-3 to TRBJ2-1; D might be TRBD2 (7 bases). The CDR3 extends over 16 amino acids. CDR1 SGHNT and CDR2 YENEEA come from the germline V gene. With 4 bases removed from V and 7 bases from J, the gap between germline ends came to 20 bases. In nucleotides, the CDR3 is TGTGCCAGCAGCTCCCGGGATGGGGGGGCGAAGAATGAGCAGTTCTTC. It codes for CASSSRDGGAKNEQFF.

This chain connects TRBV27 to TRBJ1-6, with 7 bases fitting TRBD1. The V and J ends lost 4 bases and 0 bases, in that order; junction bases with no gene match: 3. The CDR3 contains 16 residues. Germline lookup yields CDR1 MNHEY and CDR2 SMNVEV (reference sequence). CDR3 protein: CASSSTGFSYNSPLHF. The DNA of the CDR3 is TGTGCCAGCAGTTCGACAGGGTTCTCCTATAATTCACCCCTCCACTTT.

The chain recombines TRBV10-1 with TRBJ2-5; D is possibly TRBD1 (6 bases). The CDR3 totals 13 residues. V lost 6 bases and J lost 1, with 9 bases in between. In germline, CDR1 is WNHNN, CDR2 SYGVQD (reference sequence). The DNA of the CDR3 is TGCGCCAGCAGCGGACAGATCCAAGAGACCCAGTACTTC. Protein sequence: CASSGQIQETQYF.

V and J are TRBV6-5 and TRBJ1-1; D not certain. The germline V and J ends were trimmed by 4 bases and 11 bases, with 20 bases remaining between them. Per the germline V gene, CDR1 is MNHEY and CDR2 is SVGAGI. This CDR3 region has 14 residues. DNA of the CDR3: TGTGCCAGCAGTTCCGTTGGGAGGGCGATAGGGGCTTTCTTT. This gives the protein CASSSVGRAIGAFF.

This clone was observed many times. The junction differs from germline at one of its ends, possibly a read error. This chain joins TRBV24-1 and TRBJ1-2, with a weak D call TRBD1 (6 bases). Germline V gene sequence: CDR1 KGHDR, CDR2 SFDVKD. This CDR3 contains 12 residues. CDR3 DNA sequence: TGTGCCACCAGTCCCTCCGCCGGGACATCCATCTTC. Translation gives CATSPSAGTSIF.

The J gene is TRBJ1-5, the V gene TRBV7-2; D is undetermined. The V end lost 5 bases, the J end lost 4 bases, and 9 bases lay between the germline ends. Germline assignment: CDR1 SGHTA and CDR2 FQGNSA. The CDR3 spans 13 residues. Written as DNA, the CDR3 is TGTGCCAGCAGCCGGATGACTAATCAGCCCCAGCATTTT. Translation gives CASSRMTNQPQHF.

CDR3 in DNA: TGCGCCAGCAGTGACAGGGGGAACACCGGGGAGCTGTTTTTT. Protein: CASSDRGNTGELFF. This chain uses TRBV10-1 with TRBJ2-2; the D gene is possibly TRBD1 (6 bases). The CDR3 spans 14 residues. The V end lost 3 bases, the J end lost 1 base, and 6 bases lay between the germline ends. The germline V gene encodes CDR1 WNHNN and CDR2 SYGVQD (reference sequence).

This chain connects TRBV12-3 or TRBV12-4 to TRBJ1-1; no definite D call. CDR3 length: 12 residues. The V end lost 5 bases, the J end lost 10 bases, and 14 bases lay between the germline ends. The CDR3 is CASSGDPGTAFF. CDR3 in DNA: TGTGCCAGCAGTGGAGACCCGGGAACAGCTTTCTTT.

CDR3 region: CASSVTQGRYNSPLHF. The CDR3 DNA sequence: TGTGCCAGCAGCGTAACACAGGGGCGATATAATTCACCCCTCCACTTT. This chain joins TRBV11-2 and TRBJ1-6; 7 bases match TRBD1. J lost 4 bases, V lost 5 bases, and 8 bases had no gene match. The CDR3 runs 16 residues. Germline CDR1 reads SGHAT; CDR2 reads FQNNGV.

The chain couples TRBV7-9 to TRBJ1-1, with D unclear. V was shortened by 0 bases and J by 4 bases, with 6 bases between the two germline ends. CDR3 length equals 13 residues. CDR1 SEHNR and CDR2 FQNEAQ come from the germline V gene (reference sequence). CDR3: CASSLAHLTEAFF. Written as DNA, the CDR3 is TGTGCCAGCAGCTTAGCACACCTCACTGAAGCTTTCTTT.

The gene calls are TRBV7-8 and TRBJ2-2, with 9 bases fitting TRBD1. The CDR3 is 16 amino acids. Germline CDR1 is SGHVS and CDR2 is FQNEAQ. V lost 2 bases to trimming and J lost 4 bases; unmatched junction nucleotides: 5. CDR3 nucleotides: TGTGCCAGCAGCTTAACCGGGACAGGGTTCACCGGGGAGCTGTTTTTT. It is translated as CASSLTGTGFTGELFF.

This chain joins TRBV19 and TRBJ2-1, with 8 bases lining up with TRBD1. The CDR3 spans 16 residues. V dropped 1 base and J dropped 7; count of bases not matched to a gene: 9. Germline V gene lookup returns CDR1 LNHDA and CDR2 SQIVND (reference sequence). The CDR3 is CASSIVGRGLGNEQFF. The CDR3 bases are TGTGCCAGTAGTATAGTAGGCAGGGGGCTTGGGAATGAGCAGTTCTTC.

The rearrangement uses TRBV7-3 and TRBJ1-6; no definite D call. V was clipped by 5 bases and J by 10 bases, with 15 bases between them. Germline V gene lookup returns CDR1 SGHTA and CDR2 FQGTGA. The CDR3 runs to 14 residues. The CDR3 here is CASSPPNGQSPLHF. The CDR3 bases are TGTGCCAGCAGCCCCCCGAACGGTCAATCACCCCTCCACTTT.

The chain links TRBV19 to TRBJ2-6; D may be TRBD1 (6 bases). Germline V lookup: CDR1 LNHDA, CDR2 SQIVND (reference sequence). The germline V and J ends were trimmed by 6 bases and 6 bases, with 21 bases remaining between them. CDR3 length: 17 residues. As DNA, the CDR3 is TGTGCCAGTAGGCCACAGGGTTGGGTTACGCCGGCCAACGTCCTGACTTTC. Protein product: CASRPQGWVTPANVLTF.